Following are 9 T cell receptor beta chains from one sample sequenced in a study of radiotherapy plus CTLA-4 blockade in lung cancer. Produced via immunoSEQ multiplex PCR; TCRdb's table is partial and in-frame only. This table holds some 100,000 clones, around 75% found once. The sequenced sample was peripheral blood, obtained from a patient treated with radiotherapy plus ipilimumab. These receptors were obtained from a human donor with non-small cell lung cancer who had a partial response to radiotherapy plus ipilimumab.

The V gene is TRBV5-1, the J gene TRBJ1-1; the D gene is possibly TRBD1 (6 bases). CDR3 length: 12 amino acids. V gave up 3 bases and J gave up 11 bases, with 14 bases separating them. Germline loops: CDR1 SGHRS, CDR2 YFSETQ. CDR3: CASSWDQGPAFF. The CDR3 DNA follows: TGCGCCAGCAGCTGGGACCAGGGGCCGGCTTTCTTT.

V is TRBV7-9 and J is TRBJ2-7; 9 nucleotides line up with TRBD2. In germline, CDR1 is SEHNR, CDR2 FQNEAQ (reference sequence). The CDR3 runs to 17 residues. The V and J ends lost 1 base and 3 bases, in that order; junction bases with no gene match: 10. CDR3 nucleotides: TGTGCCAGCAGCTTAGGCGGACGCGGGAGGGCCCACTACGAGCAGTACTTC. This translates into CASSLGGRGRAHYEQYF.

V and J are TRBV7-9 and TRBJ1-1; tentative D call: TRBD1 (5 bases). V lost 0 bases, J lost 0 bases, and 5 bases lay in between. The CDR3 is 14 residues long. CDR1 is SEHNR, CDR2 FQNEAQ, per germline (reference sequence). CDR3 residues: CASSLAGVNTEAFF. CDR3 nucleotide sequence: TGTGCCAGCAGCTTAGCAGGGGTGAACACTGAAGCTTTCTTT.

The chain joins TRBV20-1 to TRBJ2-5, with a tentative D call TRBD2 (6 bases). The germline V gene encodes CDR1 DFQATT and CDR2 SNEGSKA (reference sequence). The CDR3 has 11 amino acids. V was cut by 7 bases and J by 5 bases, with 11 bases left in between. This CDR3 reads CSVLGGETQYF. CDR3 in DNA: TGCAGTGTCTTGGGGGGTGAGACCCAGTACTTC.

This rearrangement joins TRBV6-4 to TRBJ2-3; 8 bases align to TRBD2. With V trimmed by 5 bases and J by 4 bases, 8 bases remained unmatched. In germline, CDR1 is MRHNA, CDR2 SNTAGT. The CDR3 length is 15 residues. CDR3 region: CASSSFGTSADTQYF. CDR3 sequence (DNA): TGTGCCAGCAGTAGTTTCGGGACTAGTGCAGATACGCAGTATTTT.

This clone came up a few times. The rearrangement links TRBV7-2 to TRBJ1-2, with a possible D match to TRBD1 (6 bases). Per germline, CDR1 SGHTA and CDR2 FQGNSA. V gave up 5 bases and J gave up 4 bases, with 14 bases separating them. The CDR3 has 14 amino acids. CDR3: CASSPQGPGYGYTF. For the CDR3, the DNA is TGTGCCAGCAGCCCACAGGGCCCGGGCTATGGCTACACCTTC.

This chain joins TRBV4-2 and TRBJ1-2, with 11 bases that match TRBD1. The CDR3 consists of 19 residues. Per germline, CDR1 LGHNA and CDR2 YNFKEQ. V gave up 4 bases and J gave up 4 bases; unmatched junction bases: 17. The CDR3 protein is CASSRSTDRGRFRSYGYTF. CDR3 DNA: TGTGCCAGCAGCCGTTCAACGGACAGGGGGCGATTTAGGAGCTATGGCTACACCTTC.

The chain employs TRBV7-8 and TRBJ1-4, with 12 bases aligning to TRBD1. The CDR3 loop spans 17 amino acids. V was clipped by 1 base and J by 7 bases; unmatched bases: 7. CDR1 and CDR2 (germline): SGHVS, FQNEAQ. The chain's CDR3 is CASSLVGTGGASEKLFF. DNA of the CDR3: TGTGCCAGCAGCTTAGTGGGGACAGGGGGCGCGTCTGAAAAACTGTTTTTT.

The rearrangement uses TRBV7-2 and TRBJ2-1; 9 bases map to TRBD2. Germline trimming cut 1 base from V and 15 bases from J; bases unmatched to any gene: 7. Per germline, CDR1 SGHTA and CDR2 FQGNSA. The length of the CDR3 is 13 residues. CDR3 amino acids: CASSLGTSALAFF. CDR3 nucleotide sequence: TGTGCCAGCAGCTTAGGGACTAGCGCATTGGCGTTCTTC.